This TCR beta chain was captured by sequencing in a study of OX40 agonist ivuxolimab in advanced cancers. With regard to the full study: Ivuxolimab was a fully human IgG2 agonistic monoclonal antibody targeting the costimulatory receptor OX40 (CD134). A male proportion of 70% to 90% and a mean age of approximately 55 years, ranging from about 20 to 80, were recorded for the dose-escalation cohort. Partial responses were achieved by three dose-escalation patients, of whom one had hepatocellular carcinoma and two had cutaneous melanoma. The paper covers the monotherapy dose-escalation part of the phase I ivuxolimab trial, which included N of about 50 patients. Intravenous ivuxolimab was administered to patients every 2 weeks at six dose levels: 0.01, 0.1, 0.3, 1.5, 3 and 10 mg/kg. Of the approximately 50 dose-escalation patients, hepatocellular carcinoma was present in about 20, melanoma in approximately 15, renal cell carcinoma in 9 and head and neck cancer in 9. The purpose of peripheral TCRbeta sequencing was to test whether ivuxolimab changed TCR sequence diversity and led to clonal T-cell expansion. Patients were allowed to have had prior anti-PD-1, anti-PD-L1 or anti-CTLA-4 therapy, and 40% of the dose-escalation patients had previously received checkpoint inhibitors.

Regarding this clone: Its specific antigen is unknown. There are no base qualities to consult, and no much larger clone falls within one base.

The CDR3 measures 13 amino acids from cysteine to phenylalanine. Only the CDR3 part of the read is kept: 39 bases, read in frame from the first base. The germline V gene encodes CDR1 LNHNV and CDR2 YYDKDF (reference sequence). V lost 0 bases and J lost 5 bases; the stretch between them is 7 bases long. Genomic DNA was isolated from the sorted cells so that the TCRbeta CDR3 region could be sequenced. TCRbeta CDR3 regions were sequenced using the immunoSEQ Assay. Here the immuneACCESS table is served through TCRdb, limited to in-frame sequences with V and J called. Missing clones are a known gap in these copies; in checked studies unresolved V genes cover under half, and the rest lacks a known reason. The sample contains over 40,000 clones, around nine tenths of them found a single time. 3.6% of the sample lies in the top ten. Paper-wide results and their limitations: In the 0.1-3.0 mg/kg groups, partial responders had among the lowest normalized peripheral clonal expansion, particularly in CD8+ T cells. At doses of 0.1 to 3.0 mg/kg, clonal expansion of both CD4+ and CD8+ T cells in blood was seen between baseline and week 6. Low levels of normalized T-cell clonal expansion were also shown by some nonresponding patients. The antigen specificity of the clonally expanded peripheral T cells was not determined. After ivuxolimab, expanded clones were on average more numerous among CD8+ T cells than among CD4+ T cells.

The trial excluded patients who had a history of autoimmune disease or who were on systemic immunosuppression. In every dose cohort, peripheral blood was drawn for TCR sequencing at baseline, cycle 4 day 1, and cycle 7 day 1. The samples were taken from a phase I, first-in-human, multicenter, open-label dose-escalation trial of ivuxolimab. The trial enrolled adults with locally advanced or metastatic head and neck squamous cell, hepatocellular, melanoma or renal cell carcinoma. CD4+ and CD8+ T cells were sorted separately from peripheral blood before TCR sequencing. This TCR came from an adult with an advanced solid tumor such as melanoma, head and neck, liver or kidney cancer. The rearrangement joined TRBV15 to TRBJ2-5; the D gene assignment is ambiguous. Source: CD4+ or CD8+ T cells sorted from blood, taken in a trial of the OX40 agonist ivuxolimab. The CDR3 reads CATSRDLQETQYF. The sequenced DNA: TGTGCCACCAGCAGAGATCTGCAGGAGACCCAGTACTTC.